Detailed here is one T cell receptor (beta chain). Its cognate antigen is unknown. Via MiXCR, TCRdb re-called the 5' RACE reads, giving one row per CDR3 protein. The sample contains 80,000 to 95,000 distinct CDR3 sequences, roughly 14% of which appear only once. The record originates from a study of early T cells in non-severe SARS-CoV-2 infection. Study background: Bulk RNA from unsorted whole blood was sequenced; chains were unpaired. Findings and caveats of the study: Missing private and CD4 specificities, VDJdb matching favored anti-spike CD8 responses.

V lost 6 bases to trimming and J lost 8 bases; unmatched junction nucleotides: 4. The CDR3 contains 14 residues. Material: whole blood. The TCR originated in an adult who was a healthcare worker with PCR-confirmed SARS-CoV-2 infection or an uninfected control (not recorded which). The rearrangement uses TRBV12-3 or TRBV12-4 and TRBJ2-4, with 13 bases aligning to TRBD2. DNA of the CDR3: TGTGCCAGCAGGACTAGCGGGGGGAGAGACATTCAGTACTTC. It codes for CASRTSGGRDIQYF.